This TCR beta chain was observed in a study of OX40 agonist ivuxolimab in advanced cancers. Turning to the study itself: The patients' treatment was ivuxolimab, an agonistic anti-OX40 (CD134) antibody. Past anti-PD-1, anti-PD-L1 or anti-CTLA-4 therapy was accepted, and roughly 38% had received some.

The assay was immunoSEQ multiplex PCR, and TCRdb's table has in-frame clones only and misses some. The data show 35,000 to 40,000 clones, with 86% seen just once and 2.4% held by the top ten. The germline V gene encodes CDR1 MNHEY and CDR2 SVGAGI. V trimming: 6 bases; J trimming: 4 bases; junction bases outside the gene matches: 6. The CDR3 is 15 residues long. This clonotype originated in an adult with an advanced solid tumor such as melanoma, head and neck, liver or kidney cancer. The sequenced sample was CD4+ or CD8+ T cells sorted from blood, obtained in a trial of the OX40 agonist ivuxolimab. The chain has TRBV6-5 and TRBJ1-6; 7 nucleotides align to TRBD1. The CDR3 DNA is TGTGCCAGCAGGCCGGGACAGCCGTATAATTCACCCCTCCACTTT. The encoded protein is CASRPGQPYNSPLHF.